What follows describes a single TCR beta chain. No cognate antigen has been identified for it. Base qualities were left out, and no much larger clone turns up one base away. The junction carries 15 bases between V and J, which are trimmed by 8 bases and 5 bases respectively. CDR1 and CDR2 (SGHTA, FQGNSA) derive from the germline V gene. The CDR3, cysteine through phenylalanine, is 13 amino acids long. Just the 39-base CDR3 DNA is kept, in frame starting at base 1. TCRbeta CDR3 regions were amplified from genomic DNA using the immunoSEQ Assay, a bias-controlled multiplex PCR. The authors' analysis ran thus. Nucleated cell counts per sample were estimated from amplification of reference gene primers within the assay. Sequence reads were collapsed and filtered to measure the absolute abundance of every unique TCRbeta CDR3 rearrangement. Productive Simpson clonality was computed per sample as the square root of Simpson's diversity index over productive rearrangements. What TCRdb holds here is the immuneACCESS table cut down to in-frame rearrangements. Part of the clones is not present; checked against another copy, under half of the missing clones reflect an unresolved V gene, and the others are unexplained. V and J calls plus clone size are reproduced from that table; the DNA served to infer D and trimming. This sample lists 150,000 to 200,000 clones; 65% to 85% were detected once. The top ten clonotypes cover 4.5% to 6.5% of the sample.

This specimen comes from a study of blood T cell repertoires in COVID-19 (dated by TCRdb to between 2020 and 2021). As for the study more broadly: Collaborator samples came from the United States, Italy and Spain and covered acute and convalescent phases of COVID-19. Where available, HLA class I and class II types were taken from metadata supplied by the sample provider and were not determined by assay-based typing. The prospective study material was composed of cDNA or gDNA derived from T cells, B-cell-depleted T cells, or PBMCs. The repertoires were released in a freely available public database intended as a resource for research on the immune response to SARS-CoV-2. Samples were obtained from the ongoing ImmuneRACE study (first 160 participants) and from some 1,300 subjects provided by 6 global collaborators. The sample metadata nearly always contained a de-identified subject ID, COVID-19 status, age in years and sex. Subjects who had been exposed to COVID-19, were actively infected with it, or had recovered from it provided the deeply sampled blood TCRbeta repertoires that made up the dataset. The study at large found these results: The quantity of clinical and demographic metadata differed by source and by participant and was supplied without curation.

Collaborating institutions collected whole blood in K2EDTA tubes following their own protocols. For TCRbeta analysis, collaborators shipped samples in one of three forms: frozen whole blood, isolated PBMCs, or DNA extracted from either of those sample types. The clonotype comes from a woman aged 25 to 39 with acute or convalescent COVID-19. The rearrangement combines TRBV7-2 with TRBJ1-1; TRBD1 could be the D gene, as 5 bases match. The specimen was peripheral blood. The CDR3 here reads CASVVGAGTEAFF. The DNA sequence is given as TGTGCCAGCGTCGTTGGGGCAGGTACTGAAGCTTTCTTT.